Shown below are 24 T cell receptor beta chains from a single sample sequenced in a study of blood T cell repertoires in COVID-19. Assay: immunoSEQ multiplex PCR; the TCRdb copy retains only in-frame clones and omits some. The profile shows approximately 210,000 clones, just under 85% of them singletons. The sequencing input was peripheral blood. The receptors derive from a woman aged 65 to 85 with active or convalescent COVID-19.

Here the CDR3 DNA reads TGTGCCAGCTCACGTTTTGAACAATCTACTGAAGCTTTCTTT. This encodes CASSRFEQSTEAFF. J is TRBJ1-1 and V is TRBV2; no clear D gene. V gave up 8 bases and J gave up 5 bases, with 18 bases separating them. Germline V gene data show CDR1 as SNHLY and CDR2 as FYNNEI. The CDR3 extends over 14 amino acids.

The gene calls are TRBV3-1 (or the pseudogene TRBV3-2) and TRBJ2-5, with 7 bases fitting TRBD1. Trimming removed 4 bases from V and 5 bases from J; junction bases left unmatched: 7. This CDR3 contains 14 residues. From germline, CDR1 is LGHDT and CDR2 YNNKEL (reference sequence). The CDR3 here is CASSRNRGVETQYF. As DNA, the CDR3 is TGTGCCAGCAGCCGGAACAGGGGTGTCGAGACCCAGTACTTC.

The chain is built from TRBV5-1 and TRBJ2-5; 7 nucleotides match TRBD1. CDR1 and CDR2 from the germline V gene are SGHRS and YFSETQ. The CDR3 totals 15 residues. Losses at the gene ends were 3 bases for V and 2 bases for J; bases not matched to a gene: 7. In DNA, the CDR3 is TGCGCCAGCAGCTGGTCACCGGGACAGCAAGAGACCCAGTACTTC. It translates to CASSWSPGQQETQYF.

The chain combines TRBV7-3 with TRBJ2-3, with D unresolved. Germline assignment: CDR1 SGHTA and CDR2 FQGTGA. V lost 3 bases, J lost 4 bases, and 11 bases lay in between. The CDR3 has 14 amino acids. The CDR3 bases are TGTGCCAGCAGCTTGAGTATCACCGCAGATACGCAGTATTTT. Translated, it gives CASSLSITADTQYF.

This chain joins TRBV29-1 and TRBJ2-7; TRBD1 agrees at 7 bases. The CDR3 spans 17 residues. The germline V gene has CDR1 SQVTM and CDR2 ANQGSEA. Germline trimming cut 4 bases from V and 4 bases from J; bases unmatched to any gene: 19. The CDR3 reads CSVATTPGTGVMYEQYF. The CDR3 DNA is TGCAGCGTTGCTACCACCCCTGGTACAGGGGTGATGTACGAGCAGTACTTC.

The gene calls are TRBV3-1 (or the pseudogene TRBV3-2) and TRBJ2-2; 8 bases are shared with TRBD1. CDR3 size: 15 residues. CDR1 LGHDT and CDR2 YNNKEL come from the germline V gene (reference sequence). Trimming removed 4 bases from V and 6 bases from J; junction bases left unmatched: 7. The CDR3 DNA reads TGTGCCAGCAGCCTAAGGACAGGGTGGTCCGGGGAGCTGTTTTTT. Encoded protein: CASSLRTGWSGELFF.

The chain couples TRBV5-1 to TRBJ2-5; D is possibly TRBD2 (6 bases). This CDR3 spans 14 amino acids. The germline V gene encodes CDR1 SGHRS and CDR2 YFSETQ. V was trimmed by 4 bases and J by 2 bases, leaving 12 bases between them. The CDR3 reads CASSGGRLQETQYF. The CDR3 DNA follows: TGCGCCAGCAGCGGGGGGAGGCTACAAGAGACCCAGTACTTC.

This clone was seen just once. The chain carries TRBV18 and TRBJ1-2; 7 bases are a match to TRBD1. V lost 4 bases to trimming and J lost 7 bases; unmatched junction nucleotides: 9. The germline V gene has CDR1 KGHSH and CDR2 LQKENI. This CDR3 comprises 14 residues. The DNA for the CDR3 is TGTGCCAGCTCACGGGACAGCCAACAGAGTGGCTACACCTTC. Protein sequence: CASSRDSQQSGYTF.

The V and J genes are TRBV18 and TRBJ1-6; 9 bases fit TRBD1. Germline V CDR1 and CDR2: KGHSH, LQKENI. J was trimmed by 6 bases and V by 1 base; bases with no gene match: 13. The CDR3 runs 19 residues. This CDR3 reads CASSPRVVDGTGRNSPLHF. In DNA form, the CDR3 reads TGTGCCAGCTCACCACGGGTCGTTGACGGGACAGGGCGTAATTCACCCCTCCACTTT.

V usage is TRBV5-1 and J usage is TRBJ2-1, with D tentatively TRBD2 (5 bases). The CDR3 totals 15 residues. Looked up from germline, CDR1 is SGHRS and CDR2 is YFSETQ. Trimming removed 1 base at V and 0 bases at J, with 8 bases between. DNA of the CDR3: TGCGCCAGCAGCTTGAGGACTTTCTCCTACAATGAGCAGTTCTTC. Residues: CASSLRTFSYNEQFF.

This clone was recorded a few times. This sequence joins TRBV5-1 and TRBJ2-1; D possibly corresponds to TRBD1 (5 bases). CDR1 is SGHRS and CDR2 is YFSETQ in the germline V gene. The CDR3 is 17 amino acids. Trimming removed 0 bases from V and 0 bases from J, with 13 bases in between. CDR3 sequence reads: CASSLAVLGVSYNEQFF. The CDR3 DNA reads TGCGCCAGCAGCTTGGCGGTTCTAGGGGTCTCCTACAATGAGCAGTTCTTC.

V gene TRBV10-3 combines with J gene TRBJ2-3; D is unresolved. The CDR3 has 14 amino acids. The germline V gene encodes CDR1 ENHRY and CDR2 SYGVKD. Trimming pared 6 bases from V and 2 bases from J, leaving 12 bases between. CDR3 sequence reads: CAIRKEADTDTQYF. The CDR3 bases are TGTGCCATCAGAAAAGAAGCCGACACAGATACGCAGTATTTT.

CDR3: CASGQGANYGYTF. The CDR3 coding sequence is TGTGCCTCGGGGCAGGGGGCTAACTATGGCTACACCTTC. The genes are TRBV27 and TRBJ1-2; 7 positions match TRBD1. Germline CDR1 and CDR2: MNHEY and SMNVEV (reference sequence). V shed 11 bases and J 0 bases; nucleotides not matched to a gene: 6. This CDR3 region has 13 residues.

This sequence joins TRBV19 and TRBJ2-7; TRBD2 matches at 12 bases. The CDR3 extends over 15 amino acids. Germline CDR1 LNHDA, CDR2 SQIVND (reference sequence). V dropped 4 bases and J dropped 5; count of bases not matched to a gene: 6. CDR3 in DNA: TGTGCCAGTAGTACGACTAGCGGGAGAATTAACGAGCAGTACTTC. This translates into CASSTTSGRINEQYF.

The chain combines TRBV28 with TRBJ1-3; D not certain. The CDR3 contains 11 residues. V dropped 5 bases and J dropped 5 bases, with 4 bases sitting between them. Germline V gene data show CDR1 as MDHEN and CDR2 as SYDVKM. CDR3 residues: CASSVRNTIYF. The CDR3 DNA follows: TGTGCCAGCAGTGTCAGAAACACCATATATTTT.

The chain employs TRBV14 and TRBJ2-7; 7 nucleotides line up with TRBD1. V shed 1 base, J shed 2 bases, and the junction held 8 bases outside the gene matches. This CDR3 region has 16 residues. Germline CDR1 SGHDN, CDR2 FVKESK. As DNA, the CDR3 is TGTGCCAGCAGCCAAGCCCCACGGGACAGACCCTACGAGCAGTACTTC. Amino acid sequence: CASSQAPRDRPYEQYF.

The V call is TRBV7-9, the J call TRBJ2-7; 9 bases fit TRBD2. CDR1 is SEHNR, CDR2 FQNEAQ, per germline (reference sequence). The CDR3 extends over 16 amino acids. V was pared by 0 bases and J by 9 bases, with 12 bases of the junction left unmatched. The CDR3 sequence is CASSLAAGGVPQRQYF. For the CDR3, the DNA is TGTGCCAGCAGCTTAGCGGCGGGGGGGGTGCCGCAGCGGCAGTACTTC. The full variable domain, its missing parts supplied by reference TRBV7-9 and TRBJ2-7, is DTGVSQNPRHKITKRGQNVTFRCDPISEHNRLYWYRQTLGQGPEFLTYFQNEAQLEKSRLLSDRFSAERPKGSFSTLEIQRTEQGDSAMYLCASSLAAGGVPQRQYFGPGTRLTVT.

The DNA for the CDR3 is TGTGCCAGCAGGGGGCTTGTCAGGGGCACTGAAGCTTTCTTT. It encodes CASRGLVRGTEAFF. V is TRBV2 and J is TRBJ1-1, with a weak D call TRBD1 (6 bases). V shed 6 bases and J shed 4 bases, with 15 bases lying between them. CDR1 SNHLY and CDR2 FYNNEI come from the germline V gene. This CDR3 spans 14 amino acids.

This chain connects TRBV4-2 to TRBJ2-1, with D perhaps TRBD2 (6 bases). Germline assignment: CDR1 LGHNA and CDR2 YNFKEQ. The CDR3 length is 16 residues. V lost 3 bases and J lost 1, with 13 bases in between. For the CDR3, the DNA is TGTGCCAGCAGCCATGAGAGCGGGCCTTCCTACAATGAGCAGTTCTTC. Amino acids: CASSHESGPSYNEQFF.

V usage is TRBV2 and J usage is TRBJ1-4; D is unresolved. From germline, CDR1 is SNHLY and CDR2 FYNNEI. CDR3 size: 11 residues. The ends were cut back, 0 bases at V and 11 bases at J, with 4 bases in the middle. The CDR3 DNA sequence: TGTGCCAGCAGTGAAGCCAGGAAACTGTTTTTT. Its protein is CASSEARKLFF.

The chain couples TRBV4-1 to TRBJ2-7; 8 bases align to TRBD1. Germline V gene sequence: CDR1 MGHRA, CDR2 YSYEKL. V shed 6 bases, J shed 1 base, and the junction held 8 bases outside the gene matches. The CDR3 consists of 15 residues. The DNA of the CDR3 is TGCGCCAGCAGACAGACAGGGGATGGGTCCTACGAGCAGTACTTC. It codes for CASRQTGDGSYEQYF.

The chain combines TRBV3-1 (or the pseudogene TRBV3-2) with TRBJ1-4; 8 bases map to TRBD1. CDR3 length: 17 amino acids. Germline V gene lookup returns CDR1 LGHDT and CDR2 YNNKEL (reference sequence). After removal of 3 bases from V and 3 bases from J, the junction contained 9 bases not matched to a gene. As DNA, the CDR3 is TGTGCCAGCAGCCACAGAGGGGGGACAGGTCCTAATGAAAAACTGTTTTTT. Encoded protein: CASSHRGGTGPNEKLFF.

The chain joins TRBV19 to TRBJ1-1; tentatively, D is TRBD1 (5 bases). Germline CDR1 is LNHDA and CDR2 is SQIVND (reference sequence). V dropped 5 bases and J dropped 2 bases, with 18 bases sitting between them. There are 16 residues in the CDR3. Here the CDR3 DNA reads TGTGCCAGTAGTTCCCCGGGCAGGGCCTATAACACTGAAGCTTTCTTT. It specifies CASSSPGRAYNTEAFF.

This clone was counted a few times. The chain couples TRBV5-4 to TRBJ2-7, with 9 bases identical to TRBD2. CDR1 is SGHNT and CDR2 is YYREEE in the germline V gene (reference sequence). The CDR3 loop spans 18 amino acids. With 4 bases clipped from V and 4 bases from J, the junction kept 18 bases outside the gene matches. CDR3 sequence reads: CASSPGPSGRQVVYEQYF. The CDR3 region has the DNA TGTGCCAGCAGCCCCGGACCCAGCGGGAGGCAAGTGGTGTACGAGCAGTACTTC.